This entry describes one T cell receptor (beta chain). Its specificity is not known. The source of the sample is a study of human T cells and chemical hapten exposure. Overall study results and limits: Expanded TCRs created a significantly greater count of big CDR3 similarity clusters than controls did.

This sample's time point: pre-sensitization, week 0. Stated treatment: therapeutic diphenylcyclopropenone sensitization with weekly scalp DPC. Per the germline V gene, CDR1 is LGHNA and CDR2 is YSLEER. The V gene lost 3 bases and the J gene lost 7 bases, with 23 bases spanning the gap. The CDR3 length is 17 residues. Each CDR3 protein gets one entry after TCRdb re-called the RACE reads with MiXCR. The table lists more than 150,000 distinct CDR3 sequences, more than 25% of them singletons. Specimen: whole blood, collected in connection with sensitization to the hapten diphenylcyclopropenone (DPC). This chain links TRBV4-3 with TRBJ2-3; a possible D gene is TRBD2 (6 bases). This TCR came from a woman aged 25 to 39 with alopecia areata. Some clones in this sample may be carry-over from other donors' samples. In DNA, the CDR3 is TGCGCCAGCAGCCAGTCGAACCAGCGGGCCGGTCCGAATACGCAGTATTTT. Protein sequence: CASSQSNQRAGPNTQYF.